The rows below give T cell receptor beta chains drawn from one sample of a study of T cell repertoires in cytomegalovirus infection. These TCRs' antigens remain unknown. From the reads, TCRdb called clonotypes with MiXCR, one entry per CDR3 protein. The table shows approximately 350,000 distinct CDR3 sequences, with around a third occurring only once. This specimen consisted of cultured PBMCs, obtained from culture after CMV antigen stimulation. Receptors originate from a human donor in good health (CMV status not recorded). Some clones in this sample may be carry-over from other donors' samples. Each CDR3 is given with its conserved first and last residue. A D gene is named only where the DNA matches it firmly. Clone sizes are given selectively: once, few, many, or a class where the clone is expanded.

V,J,D,size,DNA,CDR3
TRBV10-2,TRBJ2-5,TRBD2,.,TGCGCCAGCAGTGAGCCGGGACTAGCTGAAGAGACCCAGTACTTC,CASSEPGLAEETQYF
TRBV10-3,TRBJ1-3,.,.,TGTGCCATCAGTGAGTCGAGAGGAGGCTCTGGAAACACCATATATTTT,CAISESRGGSGNTIYF
TRBV4-1,TRBJ1-6,TRBD1,.,TGCGCCAGCAGCCATTCAGGGGGCGGTTCACCCCTCCACTTT,CASSHSGGGSPLHF
TRBV5-1,TRBJ2-1,TRBD2,.,TGCGCCAGCAGCTTGGCCATACTAGCGGATAACAATGAGCAGTTCTTC,CASSLAILADNNEQFF
TRBV5-1,TRBJ2-6,.,few,TGCGCCAGCAGCCCGGCTCTCTCTGGGGCCAACGTCCTGACTTTC,CASSPALSGANVLTF
TRBV7-2,TRBJ2-3,.,.,TGTGCCAGCAGCTTCCGAGACCCCAGGGATACGCAGTATTTT,CASSFRDPRDTQYF
TRBV7-3,TRBJ1-2,TRBD1,.,TGTGCCAGCAGCCAAATCGCACAGGGGGCAGGGGGCTACACCTTC,CASSQIAQGAGGYTF
TRBV7-9,TRBJ1-1,TRBD1,.,TGTGCCAGCAGCTCTAAGCGGGACAGGGGGCGCGACACTGAAGCTTTCTTT,CASSSKRDRGRDTEAFF
TRBV6-5,TRBJ2-7,.,few,TGTGCCAGCAGTTACAACGTGGGGGCCGAGCAGTACTTC,CASSYNVGAEQYF
TRBV4-3,TRBJ1-2,.,few,TGCGCCAGCAGCCAAGATCAGGCAGGGGTTTATGGCTACACCTTC,CASSQDQAGVYGYTF
TRBV6-6,TRBJ1-2,.,.,TGTGCCAGCATTAAAGGAAGGGGGAGGAGCGGAAACTATGGCTACACCTTC,CASIKGRGRSGNYGYTF
TRBV29-1,TRBJ2-6,.,.,TGCAGCGTTGCACCCTCTGGGGCCAACGTCCTGACTTTC,CSVAPSGANVLTF
TRBV7-2,TRBJ2-7,TRBD2,.,TGTGCCAGCAGCTTAGTTCCCCAGCGGGGCTACGAGCAGTACTTC,CASSLVPQRGYEQYF
TRBV19,TRBJ1-2,.,.,TGTGCCAGTAGTCTTCCCGACAGTGTGCAAGTCTATGGCTACACCTTC,CASSLPDSVQVYGYTF
TRBV2,TRBJ2-5,TRBD2,many,TGTGCCAGCAGTGAAGTATCGAGACTAGCGGGGCAAGAGACCCAGTACTTC,CASSEVSRLAGQETQYF
TRBV11-2,TRBJ2-5,.,few,TGTGCCAGCAGCTTACGTCCGTACCAAGAGACCCAGTACTTC,CASSLRPYQETQYF
TRBV7-2,TRBJ2-5,TRBD2,.,TGTGCCAGCAGCCGGGAGGCGAAAGAGACCCAGTACTTC,CASSREAKETQYF
TRBV28,TRBJ2-5,TRBD1,few,TGTGCCAGCAGTTTAACAGGGGTACAAGAGACCCAGTACTTC,CASSLTGVQETQYF
TRBV6-5,TRBJ1-1,.,.,TGTGCCAGCAGTTACTCGAGAACGAGTGGGTTGGGCACTGAAGCTTTCTTT,CASSYSRTSGLGTEAFF
TRBV12-3/TRBV12-4,TRBJ1-1,.,.,TGTGCCAGCCGCTCAGGGAGCACTGAAGCTTTCTTT,CASRSGSTEAFF